Listed below are T cell receptor beta chains from one sample, sequenced in a study of radiotherapy plus CTLA-4 blockade in lung cancer. Assay: immunoSEQ multiplex PCR; the TCRdb copy retains only in-frame clones and omits some. In the table there are tens of thousands of clones, around 79% of which are singletons. The sample here was peripheral blood, taken from a patient treated with radiotherapy plus ipilimumab. The receptors shown here come from a human donor with non-small cell lung cancer who had a partial response to radiotherapy plus ipilimumab. Some clones in this sample may be carry-over from other donors' samples. CDR3s include the opening cysteine and the closing phenylalanine or tryptophan. Fields, in order: clone size, CDR3 length, V gene, J gene, D gene, CDR3 protein, CDR3 DNA. The D gene is left open where the match is weak. Only part of the rows carry a size: once, few, many, or a class if the clone is expanded.

clone_size: -; cdr3_length: 14; v_call: TRBV6-1; j_call: TRBJ2-7; d_call: -; cdr3_aa: CASRRIGGSYEQYF; cdr3_nt: TGTGCCAGCAGGCGTATCGGGGGATCCTACGAGCAGTACTTC
clone_size: -; cdr3_length: 14; v_call: TRBV6-1; j_call: TRBJ2-7; d_call: -; cdr3_aa: CASSVRDSAKEQYF; cdr3_nt: TGTGCCAGCAGTGTCAGGGATTCTGCTAAGGAGCAGTACTTC
clone_size: -; cdr3_length: 16; v_call: TRBV18; j_call: TRBJ1-4; d_call: -; cdr3_aa: CASSPPQASTNEKLFF; cdr3_nt: TGTGCCAGCTCACCACCTCAGGCCTCGACTAATGAAAAACTGTTTTTT
clone_size: few; cdr3_length: 16; v_call: TRBV29-1; j_call: TRBJ1-6; d_call: -; cdr3_aa: CSVAGQYTNLNSPLHF; cdr3_nt: TGCAGCGTTGCGGGACAATACACCAATCTTAATTCACCCCTCCACTTT
clone_size: -; cdr3_length: 16; v_call: TRBV7-3; j_call: TRBJ2-3; d_call: TRBD2; cdr3_aa: CASSLRPSGSTDTQYF; cdr3_nt: TGTGCCAGCAGCTTAAGACCTAGCGGGAGCACAGATACGCAGTATTTT
clone_size: -; cdr3_length: 15; v_call: TRBV2; j_call: TRBJ1-5; d_call: -; cdr3_aa: CASSEGPAVVQPQHF; cdr3_nt: TGTGCCAGCAGTGAGGGCCCGGCAGTTGTTCAGCCCCAGCATTTT
clone_size: -; cdr3_length: 13; v_call: TRBV10-3; j_call: TRBJ1-1; d_call: -; cdr3_aa: CATSWEGSTEAFF; cdr3_nt: TGTGCCACTTCGTGGGAGGGGAGCACTGAAGCTTTCTTT
clone_size: -; cdr3_length: 16; v_call: TRBV18; j_call: TRBJ2-3; d_call: TRBD2; cdr3_aa: CASSPNNGGSTDTQYF; cdr3_nt: TGTGCCAGCTCCCCAAATAACGGGGGGAGCACAGATACGCAGTATTTT
clone_size: few; cdr3_length: 20; v_call: TRBV28; j_call: TRBJ2-3; d_call: TRBD2; cdr3_aa: CASRSPSGASGVHLSNTQYF; cdr3_nt: TGTGCCAGCCGATCTCCCTCGGGGGCTAGCGGGGTCCATTTAAGTAATACGCAGTATTTT
clone_size: once; cdr3_length: 12; v_call: TRBV2; j_call: TRBJ2-5; d_call: -; cdr3_aa: CASSEWGVTQYF; cdr3_nt: TGTGCCAGCAGTGAGTGGGGGGTGACCCAGTACTTC
clone_size: once; cdr3_length: 15; v_call: TRBV9; j_call: TRBJ2-3; d_call: -; cdr3_aa: CASSVGAISTDTQYF; cdr3_nt: TGTGCCAGCAGCGTAGGTGCGATTAGCACAGATACGCAGTATTTT
clone_size: few; cdr3_length: 12; v_call: TRBV29-1; j_call: TRBJ2-5; d_call: TRBD1; cdr3_aa: CSVAGGDETQYF; cdr3_nt: TGCAGCGTGGCAGGGGGCGACGAGACCCAGTACTTC
clone_size: few; cdr3_length: 13; v_call: TRBV7-3; j_call: TRBJ1-2; d_call: TRBD1; cdr3_aa: CASSLQGAYGYTF; cdr3_nt: TGTGCCAGCAGCTTACAGGGGGCCTATGGCTACACCTTC
clone_size: once; cdr3_length: 14; v_call: TRBV19; j_call: TRBJ2-1; d_call: -; cdr3_aa: CASSIIAASDEQFF; cdr3_nt: TGTGCCAGTAGTATTATTGCCGCAAGCGATGAGCAGTTCTTC
clone_size: once; cdr3_length: 13; v_call: TRBV28; j_call: TRBJ2-7; d_call: -; cdr3_aa: CASSLGLDYEQYF; cdr3_nt: TGTGCCAGCAGTTTAGGACTGGACTACGAGCAGTACTTC
clone_size: -; cdr3_length: 14; v_call: TRBV28; j_call: TRBJ2-7; d_call: -; cdr3_aa: CASSFGSMAYEQYF; cdr3_nt: TGTGCCAGCAGCTTTGGCTCAATGGCTTACGAGCAGTACTTC
clone_size: -; cdr3_length: 14; v_call: TRBV6-6; j_call: TRBJ1-3; d_call: TRBD1; cdr3_aa: CASTPGGSGNTIYF; cdr3_nt: TGTGCCAGCACCCCAGGGGGGTCTGGAAACACCATATATTTT
clone_size: few; cdr3_length: 17; v_call: TRBV18; j_call: TRBJ1-2; d_call: TRBD1; cdr3_aa: CASSPLGQAAIYYGYTF; cdr3_nt: TGTGCCAGCTCACCACTCGGACAGGCGGCAATTTACTATGGCTACACCTTC
clone_size: few; cdr3_length: 13; v_call: TRBV5-1; j_call: TRBJ2-1; d_call: -; cdr3_aa: CASRLTSSDEQFF; cdr3_nt: TGCGCCAGCAGATTAACTAGCTCCGATGAGCAGTTCTTC
clone_size: few; cdr3_length: 15; v_call: TRBV30; j_call: TRBJ2-2; d_call: -; cdr3_aa: CAWRVRGSSTGELFF; cdr3_nt: TGTGCCTGGAGAGTCCGGGGATCGTCTACCGGGGAGCTGTTTTTT
clone_size: once; cdr3_length: 13; v_call: TRBV6-5; j_call: TRBJ2-7; d_call: TRBD1; cdr3_aa: CASSYDRAYEQYF; cdr3_nt: TGTGCCAGCAGTTACGACAGGGCCTACGAGCAGTACTTC
clone_size: -; cdr3_length: 13; v_call: TRBV7-2; j_call: TRBJ2-7; d_call: -; cdr3_aa: CASSLRLPYEQYF; cdr3_nt: TGTGCCAGCAGCTTGAGACTGCCATACGAGCAGTACTTC
clone_size: -; cdr3_length: 14; v_call: TRBV4-1; j_call: TRBJ2-5; d_call: -; cdr3_aa: CASSPREGQEAQYF; cdr3_nt: TGCGCCAGCAGTCCCCGCGAAGGCCAAGAGGCCCAGTACTTC
clone_size: -; cdr3_length: 13; v_call: TRBV10-3; j_call: TRBJ2-7; d_call: -; cdr3_aa: CAISDYTGFEQYF; cdr3_nt: TGTGCCATCAGTGATTACACAGGGTTCGAGCAGTACTTC
clone_size: -; cdr3_length: 13; v_call: TRBV5-1; j_call: TRBJ2-1; d_call: TRBD2; cdr3_aa: CASSLRGDNEQFF; cdr3_nt: TGCGCCAGCAGCTTGCGGGGGGACAATGAGCAGTTCTTC
clone_size: -; cdr3_length: 14; v_call: TRBV7-8; j_call: TRBJ2-5; d_call: TRBD2; cdr3_aa: CASSFSGGQETQYF; cdr3_nt: TGTGCCAGCAGCTTTAGCGGGGGGCAAGAGACCCAGTACTTC
clone_size: once; cdr3_length: 14; v_call: TRBV28; j_call: TRBJ2-4; d_call: -; cdr3_aa: CASSLSIAKNIQYF; cdr3_nt: TGTGCCAGCAGTTTAAGCATAGCCAAAAACATTCAGTACTTC
clone_size: few; cdr3_length: 15; v_call: TRBV7-9; j_call: TRBJ2-2; d_call: -; cdr3_aa: CASSPSTGPLGELFF; cdr3_nt: TGTGCCAGCAGCCCGAGTACAGGGCCCCTCGGGGAGCTGTTTTTT
clone_size: -; cdr3_length: 20; v_call: TRBV19; j_call: TRBJ1-5; d_call: TRBD1; cdr3_aa: CASSLRRPGIGTDDNQPQHF; cdr3_nt: TGTGCCAGTAGTTTAAGGAGACCCGGGATCGGGACAGACGATAATCAGCCCCAGCATTTT
clone_size: -; cdr3_length: 14; v_call: TRBV5-1; j_call: TRBJ2-7; d_call: TRBD1; cdr3_aa: CASSLIQGSYEQYF; cdr3_nt: TGCGCCAGCAGCTTGATACAGGGGTCCTACGAGCAGTACTTC
clone_size: -; cdr3_length: 14; v_call: TRBV4-2; j_call: TRBJ1-1; d_call: TRBD1; cdr3_aa: CASSIGTGGTEAFF; cdr3_nt: TGTGCCAGCAGTATCGGGACAGGGGGCACTGAAGCTTTCTTT
clone_size: -; cdr3_length: 14; v_call: TRBV5-8; j_call: TRBJ1-4; d_call: -; cdr3_aa: CASIRGGLREKLFF; cdr3_nt: TGTGCCAGCATCCGAGGGGGTCTCCGTGAAAAACTGTTTTTT
clone_size: -; cdr3_length: 12; v_call: TRBV19; j_call: TRBJ1-1; d_call: -; cdr3_aa: CASSIKGTEAFF; cdr3_nt: TGTGCCAGTAGTATAAAGGGGACTGAAGCTTTCTTT
clone_size: -; cdr3_length: 13; v_call: TRBV11-2; j_call: TRBJ1-1; d_call: -; cdr3_aa: CASSFQGGTEAFF; cdr3_nt: TGTGCCAGCAGCTTCCAGGGCGGCACTGAAGCTTTCTTT
clone_size: -; cdr3_length: 16; v_call: TRBV2; j_call: TRBJ2-3; d_call: TRBD1; cdr3_aa: CASRGQGSGGTDTQYF; cdr3_nt: TGTGCCAGCAGGGGACAGGGCAGCGGGGGCACAGATACGCAGTATTTT
clone_size: -; cdr3_length: 15; v_call: TRBV5-4; j_call: TRBJ2-7; d_call: TRBD2; cdr3_aa: CASSLVGGSSYEQYF; cdr3_nt: TGTGCCAGCAGCTTGGTCGGCGGGAGCTCCTACGAGCAGTACTTC
clone_size: -; cdr3_length: 12; v_call: TRBV7-6; j_call: TRBJ2-2; d_call: -; cdr3_aa: CASSSLAGELFF; cdr3_nt: TGTGCCAGCAGCTCCCTCGCCGGGGAGCTGTTTTTT
clone_size: -; cdr3_length: 14; v_call: TRBV6-6; j_call: TRBJ1-1; d_call: -; cdr3_aa: CASRDRFLRTEAFF; cdr3_nt: TGTGCCAGCAGAGACAGGTTCCTAAGGACTGAAGCTTTCTTT
clone_size: -; cdr3_length: 16; v_call: TRBV19; j_call: TRBJ2-1; d_call: TRBD1; cdr3_aa: CASSSLQGDAYNEQFF; cdr3_nt: TGTGCCAGTAGTTCACTTCAGGGGGACGCCTACAATGAGCAGTTCTTC
clone_size: -; cdr3_length: 12; v_call: TRBV4-3; j_call: TRBJ1-2; d_call: -; cdr3_aa: CASSQDLRRYTF; cdr3_nt: TGCGCCAGCAGCCAAGATCTGAGGCGGTACACCTTC